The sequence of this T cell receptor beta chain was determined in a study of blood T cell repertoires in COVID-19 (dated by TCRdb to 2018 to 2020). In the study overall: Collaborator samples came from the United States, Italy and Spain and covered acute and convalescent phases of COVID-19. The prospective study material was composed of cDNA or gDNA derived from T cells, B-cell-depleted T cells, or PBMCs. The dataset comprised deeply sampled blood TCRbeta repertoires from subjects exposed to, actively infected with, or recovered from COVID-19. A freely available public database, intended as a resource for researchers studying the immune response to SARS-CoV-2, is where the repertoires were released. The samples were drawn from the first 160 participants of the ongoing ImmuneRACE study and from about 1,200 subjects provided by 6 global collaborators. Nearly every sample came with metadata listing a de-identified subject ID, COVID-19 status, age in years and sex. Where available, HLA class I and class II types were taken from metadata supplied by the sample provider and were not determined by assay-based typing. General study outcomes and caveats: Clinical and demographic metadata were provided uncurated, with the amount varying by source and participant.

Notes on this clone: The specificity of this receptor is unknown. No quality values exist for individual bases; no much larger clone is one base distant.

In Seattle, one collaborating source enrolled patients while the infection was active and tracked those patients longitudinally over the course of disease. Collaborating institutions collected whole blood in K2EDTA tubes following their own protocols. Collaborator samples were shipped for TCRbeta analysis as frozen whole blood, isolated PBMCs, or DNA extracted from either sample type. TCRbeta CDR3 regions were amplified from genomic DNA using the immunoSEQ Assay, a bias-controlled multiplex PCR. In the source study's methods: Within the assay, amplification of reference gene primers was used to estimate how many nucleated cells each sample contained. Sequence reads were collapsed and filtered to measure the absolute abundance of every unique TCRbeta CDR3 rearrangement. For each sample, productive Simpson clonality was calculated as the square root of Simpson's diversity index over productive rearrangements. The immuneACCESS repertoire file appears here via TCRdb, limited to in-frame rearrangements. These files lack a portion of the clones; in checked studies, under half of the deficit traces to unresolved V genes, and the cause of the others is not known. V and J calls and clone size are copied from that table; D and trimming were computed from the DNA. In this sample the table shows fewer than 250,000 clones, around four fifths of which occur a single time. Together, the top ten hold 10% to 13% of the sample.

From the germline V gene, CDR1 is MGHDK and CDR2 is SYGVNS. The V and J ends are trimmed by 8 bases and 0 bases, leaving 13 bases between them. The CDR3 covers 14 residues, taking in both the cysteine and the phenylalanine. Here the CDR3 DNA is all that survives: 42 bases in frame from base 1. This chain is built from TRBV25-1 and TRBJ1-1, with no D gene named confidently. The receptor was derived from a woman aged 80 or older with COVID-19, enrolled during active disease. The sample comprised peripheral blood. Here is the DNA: TGTGCCAGCTCCATGGGAGGGATGAACACTGAAGCTTTCTTT. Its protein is CASSMGGMNTEAFF.